This T cell receptor beta chain is drawn from a study of T cell changes during pregnancy in multiple sclerosis. Germline CDR1 and CDR2: MNHEY and SMNVEV (reference sequence). The CDR3 is made up of 14 amino acids. Deletions cut 4 bases from V and 3 bases from J, with 13 bases between. Clones were read by immunoSEQ multiplex PCR, and TCRdb kept only the in-frame ones, dropping some. Altogether about 31,000 clones are present, 89% being singletons, with the ten largest covering about 6.4%. The receptor was derived from a female donor with multiple sclerosis, enrolled in a pregnancy study. The rearrangement joins TRBV27 to TRBJ2-7, with a weak D call TRBD1 (6 bases). Material: CD8+ T cells from peripheral blood mononuclear cells, obtained in the second trimester of pregnancy. CDR3 nucleotides: TGTGCCAGCAGTTATTACGCGGACAGCTACGAGCAGTACTTC. It specifies CASSYYADSYEQYF.